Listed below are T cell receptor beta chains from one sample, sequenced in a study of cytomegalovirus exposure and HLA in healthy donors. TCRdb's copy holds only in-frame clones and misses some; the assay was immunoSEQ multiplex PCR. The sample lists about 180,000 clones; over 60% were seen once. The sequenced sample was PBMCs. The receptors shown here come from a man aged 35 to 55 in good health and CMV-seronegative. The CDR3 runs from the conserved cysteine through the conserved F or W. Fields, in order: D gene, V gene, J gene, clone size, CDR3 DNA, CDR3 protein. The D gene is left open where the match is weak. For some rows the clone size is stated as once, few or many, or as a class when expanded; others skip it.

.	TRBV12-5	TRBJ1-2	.	TGTGCTAGTGGTTTGGGGGTCGGGGGGGGTGGCTACACCTTC	CASGLGVGGGGYTF
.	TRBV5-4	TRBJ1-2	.	TGTGCCAGCAGCTTGGTGGGGGATGGAGGGAGCTATGGCTACACCTTC	CASSLVGDGGSYGYTF
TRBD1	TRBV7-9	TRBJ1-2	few	TGTGCCAGCAGCCCCACCACAGGGGTCTATGGCTACACCTTC	CASSPTTGVYGYTF
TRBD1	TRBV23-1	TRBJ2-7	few	TGCGCCAGCAGTCAAGCCGCTTGGGACAGAACCTCCTACGAGCAGTACTTC	CASSQAAWDRTSYEQYF
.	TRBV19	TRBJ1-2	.	TGTGCCAGTAGTACGGCGGACTATGGCTACACCTTC	CASSTADYGYTF
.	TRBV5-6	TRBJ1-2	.	TGTGCCAGCAGCTTCAGCGGGACTGGCTACACCTTC	CASSFSGTGYTF
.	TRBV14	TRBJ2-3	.	TGTGCCAGCAGCCCGGGACTTTCAGATACGCAGTATTTT	CASSPGLSDTQYF
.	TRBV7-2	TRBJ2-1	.	TGTGCCAGCAGCTTAGTTAGCCTAGCCGCCAATGAGCAGTTCTTC	CASSLVSLAANEQFF
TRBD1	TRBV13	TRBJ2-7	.	TGTGCCAGCAGCCTTCGACAGGGATCAATCTTTTACGAGCAGTACTTC	CASSLRQGSIFYEQYF
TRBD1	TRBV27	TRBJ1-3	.	TGTGCCAGCAGAGGACAGGGGTACTCTGGAAACACCATATATTTT	CASRGQGYSGNTIYF
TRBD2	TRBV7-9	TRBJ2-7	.	TGTGCCAGCAGCTTAGTGAATCACCCCCGCCTAGCGGGATCCTACGAGCAGTACTTC	CASSLVNHPRLAGSYEQYF
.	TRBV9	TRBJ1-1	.	TGTGCCAGCAGCGCCGTGGAGACTGAAGCTTTCTTT	CASSAVETEAFF
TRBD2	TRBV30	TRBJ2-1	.	TGTGCCTGGAGCGGGACTAGACGTGGTGAGCAGTTCTTC	CAWSGTRRGEQFF
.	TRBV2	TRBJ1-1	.	TGTGCCAGCAGTGAAGACAGGGAGCGTGAAGCTTTCTTT	CASSEDREREAFF
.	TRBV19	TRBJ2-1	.	TGTGCCAGTAGTATTAAAGTCCGAGATGAGCAGTTCTTC	CASSIKVRDEQFF
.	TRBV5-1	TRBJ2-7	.	TGCGCCAGCAGCTTGGTTTCCCGACAGGTGCTGAGGGGCGAGCAGTACTTC	CASSLVSRQVLRGEQYF
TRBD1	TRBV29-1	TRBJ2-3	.	TGCAGCGTTGACATAACCGGGACAGGGGGCGCAGATACGCAGTATTTT	CSVDITGTGGADTQYF
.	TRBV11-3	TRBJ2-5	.	TGTGCCAGCAGCTTAGATCCCCCTCGAGAGACCCAGTACTTC	CASSLDPPRETQYF
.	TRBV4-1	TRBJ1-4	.	TGCGCCAGCAGCCTTTCCACGGGTGAACTGTTTTTT	CASSLSTGELFF
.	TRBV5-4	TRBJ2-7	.	TGTGCCAGCAGCTTGGTGCTCGCGGGATTTGACGAGCAGTACTTC	CASSLVLAGFDEQYF
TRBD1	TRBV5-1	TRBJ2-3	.	TGCGCCAGCAGCTCTTCCGGGACAGGGGGAATGAGGGGGACAGATACGCAGTATTTT	CASSSSGTGGMRGTDTQYF
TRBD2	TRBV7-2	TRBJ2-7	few	TGTGCCAGCAGCTCGGGACTAGCCAGAGGCGAGCAGTACTTC	CASSSGLARGEQYF
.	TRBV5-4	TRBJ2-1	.	TGTGCCAGCAGCTTGCCGGTTTACAATGAGCAGTTCTTC	CASSLPVYNEQFF
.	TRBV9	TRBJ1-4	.	TGTGCCAGCAGCGTAGGACAGGCAAGTAGGGAAAAACTGTTTTTT	CASSVGQASREKLFF
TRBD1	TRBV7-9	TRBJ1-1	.	TGTGCCAGCAGCCCCGGACAGGGAATCACTGAAGCTTTCTTT	CASSPGQGITEAFF
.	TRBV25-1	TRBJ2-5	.	TGTGCCAGCAGCCGAAAGAGCCCAGGAGAGACCCAGTACTTC	CASSRKSPGETQYF
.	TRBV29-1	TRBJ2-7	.	TGCAGCGGGTCAGACAACTCCTACGAGCAGTACTTC	CSGSDNSYEQYF
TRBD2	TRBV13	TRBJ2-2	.	TGTGCCAGCAGCTTACGGGGGGACGACACCGGGGAGCTGTTTTTT	CASSLRGDDTGELFF
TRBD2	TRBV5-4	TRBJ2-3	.	TGTGCCAGCAGCTTCGGGGCGGGGGGGGTAGATACGCAGTATTTT	CASSFGAGGVDTQYF
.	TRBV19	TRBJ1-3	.	TGTGCCAGTAGTATAACGGCAGGGAAAAACACCATATATTTT	CASSITAGKNTIYF
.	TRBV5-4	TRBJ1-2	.	TGTGCCAGCAGTCCCGACAGGAACTATGGCTACACCTTC	CASSPDRNYGYTF
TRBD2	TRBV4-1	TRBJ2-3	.	TGCGCCAGCAGCCGGGGGACTAGCGGGTATTCTAGCACAGATACGCAGTATTTT	CASSRGTSGYSSTDTQYF
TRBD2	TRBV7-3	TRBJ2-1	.	TGTGCCAGCAGCTTATATCCAGCGGGACATGAGCAGTTCTTC	CASSLYPAGHEQFF
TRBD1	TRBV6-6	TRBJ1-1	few	TGTGCCAGCGGACAGGGGGCTTTAGGCACTGAAGCTTTCTTT	CASGQGALGTEAFF
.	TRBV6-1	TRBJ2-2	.	TGTGCCAGCAGTCCCCAGCGGACGAACACCGGGGAGCTGTTTTTT	CASSPQRTNTGELFF
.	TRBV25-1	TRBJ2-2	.	TGTGCCAGCAGTGAATATAGATTGAACACCGGGGAGCTGTTTTTT	CASSEYRLNTGELFF
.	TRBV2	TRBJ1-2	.	TGTGCCAGCAGTAGAAACGCAGGGTCTATAGATGGCTACACCTTC	CASSRNAGSIDGYTF
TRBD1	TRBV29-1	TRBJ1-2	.	TGCAGCGTTGAAGGTGGACAGGTTAACTATGGCTACACCTTC	CSVEGGQVNYGYTF
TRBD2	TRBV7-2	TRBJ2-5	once	TGTGCCAGCAGCTTAAGCGGGGGGTTTAGGGCCCAGTACTTC	CASSLSGGFRAQYF
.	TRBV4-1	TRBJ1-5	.	TGCGCCAGCAGCCATGTATGGGACACCGATAGCAATCAGCCCCAGCATTTT	CASSHVWDTDSNQPQHF
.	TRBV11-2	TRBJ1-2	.	TGTGCCAGCAGCTTCGGTCTTCGCGGCTACACCTTC	CASSFGLRGYTF
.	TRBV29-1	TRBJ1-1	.	TGCAGCGCCTTAGACTTGGGGGGGGAATCGGACACTGAAGCTTTCTTT	CSALDLGGESDTEAFF
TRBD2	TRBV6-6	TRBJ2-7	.	TGTGCCAGCAGTGATAGCGGGAGGGCCTACGAGCAGTACTTC	CASSDSGRAYEQYF
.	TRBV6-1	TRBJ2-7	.	TGTGCCAGCAGTGAACTAGGGGCGCGCTACGAGCAGTACTTC	CASSELGARYEQYF
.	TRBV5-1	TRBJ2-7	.	TGCGCCAGCACGGAGGGTTTTTCCTACGAGCAGTACTTC	CASTEGFSYEQYF
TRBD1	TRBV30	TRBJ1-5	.	TGTGCCTGGAGCTCACAGGGGAAACAGCCCCAGCATTTT	CAWSSQGKQPQHF
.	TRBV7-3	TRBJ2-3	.	TGTGCCAGCAGACGAGAAAGGGGAGATACGCAGTATTTT	CASRRERGDTQYF